What follows is one T cell receptor (beta chain) and its context. This clonotype was recorded many times. The target of this receptor is not known. No per-base quality is available; no much larger clone lies one base away. This entry is derived from a study of CD8 T cells in ankylosing spondylitis (dated by TCRdb to 2017 to 2019). Regarding the study in general: To find TCR variants linked to disease, the study profiled T cell receptor beta repertoires in ankylosing spondylitis patients and healthy donors. The whole study cohort included roughly 110 healthy donors and 25 ankylosing spondylitis patients. Samples of peripheral blood were taken, and for ankylosing spondylitis patients, synovial fluid was collected as well.

General conclusions and limits of the study: Significant enrichment of the disease-linked clones was reported in matched synovial fluid samples from ankylosing spondylitis patients. A TCR beta motif made up of under ten highly homologous amino acid variants appeared to be characteristic of blood from ankylosing spondylitis patients. A CD8+ phenotype was shown by the disease-linked clones, which were found at relatively low frequencies in peripheral blood. Some motif variants had previously been reported in the synovial fluid and blood of reactive arthritis patients, which suggests shared mechanisms of disease initiation.

Sequencing instrument: Illumina HiSeq 2500. Quantitative 5'-RACE with molecular barcodes was the method used to prepare the TCR beta libraries. Per the authors' processing: A new computational method, built on a probabilistic model of VDJ rearrangement, was used to identify disease-linked TCR variants. Through fastp at Q25 and MiXCR, TCRdb rebuilt clones from the public reads, retaining in-frame beta chains. Rows are combined by CDR3 protein, so each entry shows the most common genes and DNA. These V and J calls originate from TCRdb's pipeline instead of the authors' own analysis. The sample table shows 400,000 to 450,000 distinct CDR3 sequences, and about a sixth are seen once. The top ten constitute approximately 0.97% of the sample. The CDR3 starts with the cysteine, ends with the phenylalanine, and has 14 residues. Left in the record is the CDR3 DNA by itself, 42 bases read in frame from the first base. Taken from the germline V gene, the CDR1 and CDR2 loops are SQVTM and ANQGSEA. V is pared back by 3 bases and J by 0 bases, with 9 bases lying between the germline termini.

The TCR sequence derives from a male donor with ankylosing spondylitis. Sequences were obtained from blood, either unsorted or a sorted T cell fraction (not recorded which). The sequence joins TRBV29-1 to TRBJ2-1, and the D gene may be TRBD2, 5 bases matching. The DNA reads as follows: TGCAGCGTTGATAGCGAAAGCTCCTACAATGAGCAGTTCTTC. Its protein product is CSVDSESSYNEQFF.